These 13 T cell receptor beta chains share one sample of origin, sequenced in a study of control samples from healthy donors and cancer patients. Assay used: immunoSEQ multiplex PCR; TCRdb lists only in-frame clones, some missing. The sample carries about 120,000 clones, approximately 88% recorded once. Specimen: blood. These receptor sequences come from a man in his forties or fifties in good health.

J is TRBJ2-7 and V is TRBV18, with TRBD1 matching over 8 bases. V was clipped by 4 bases and J by 3 bases; unmatched bases: 8. The CDR3 is made up of 15 amino acids. CDR1 is KGHSH and CDR2 is LQKENI in the germline V gene. CDR3: CASSLGQGKIYEQYF. In DNA form, the CDR3 reads TGTGCCAGCTCACTAGGACAGGGTAAAATCTACGAGCAGTACTTC.

The chain links TRBV6-4 to TRBJ2-1; no definite D call. This CDR3 has 14 residues. The ends were cut back, 3 bases at V and 6 bases at J, with 12 bases in the middle. Germline loops: CDR1 MRHNA, CDR2 SNTAGT. The CDR3 here is CASSEEHSSNEQFF. CDR3 DNA sequence: TGTGCCAGCAGTGAAGAGCACAGTTCCAATGAGCAGTTCTTC.

The chain couples TRBV6-2 or TRBV6-3 to TRBJ2-1; D remains unclear. Germline V gene lookup returns CDR1 MNHEY and CDR2 SVGEGT. V lost 6 bases to trimming and J lost 0 bases, with 9 bases between them. This CDR3 region has 14 residues. In nucleotides, the CDR3 is TGTGCCAGCAGCGACGGTAGCTCCTACAATGAGCAGTTCTTC. Protein product: CASSDGSSYNEQFF.

This chain's CDR3 is CASSSTSGGTDTQYF. Here the CDR3 DNA reads TGTGCCAGCAGTTCGACTAGCGGGGGAACAGATACGCAGTATTTT. The chain carries TRBV2 and TRBJ2-3; 12 nucleotides agree with TRBD2. J lost 3 bases, V lost 5 bases, and 3 bases had no gene match. Germline loops: CDR1 SNHLY, CDR2 FYNNEI. CDR3 length: 15 residues.

V usage is TRBV19 and J usage is TRBJ2-5; 7 positions agree with TRBD2. The CDR3 is 12 amino acids. J was trimmed by 7 bases and V by 6 bases; bases with no gene match: 5. CDR1 is LNHDA and CDR2 is SQIVND in the germline V gene (reference sequence). The DNA for the CDR3 is TGTGCCAGTAGCACCTTAGCGGGGACCCAGTACTTC. Amino acids: CASSTLAGTQYF.

CDR3 in DNA: TGTGCCTGGAGTCCTACTCCCGGGACTGGAAACACCATATATTTT. It specifies CAWSPTPGTGNTIYF. This chain uses TRBV30 with TRBJ1-3; D unresolved. There are 15 residues in the CDR3. The germline V gene encodes CDR1 GTSNPN and CDR2 SVGIG (reference sequence). The ends were cut back, 2 bases at V and 2 bases at J, with 13 bases in the middle.

The chain employs TRBV25-1 and TRBJ1-6; D remains unclear. V was shortened by 6 bases and J by 6 bases, with 12 bases between the two germline ends. There are 14 residues in the CDR3. Germline CDR1 MGHDK, CDR2 SYGVNS. The CDR3 DNA reads TGTGCCAGCAGGCCCACGACCTTTAATTCACCCCTCCACTTT. It translates to CASRPTTFNSPLHF.

The chain links TRBV12-3 or TRBV12-4 to TRBJ1-6, with a tentative D call TRBD1 (5 bases). This CDR3 contains 13 residues. V was clipped by 3 bases and J by 10 bases, with 10 bases between them. This CDR3 reads CASSFGGESPLHF. DNA of the CDR3: TGTGCCAGCAGTTTCGGGGGAGAATCACCCCTCCACTTT.

V is TRBV6-5 and J is TRBJ1-4; D possibly corresponds to TRBD1 (6 bases). Trimming took off 1 base at V and 7 bases at J, with 13 bases between the two ends. The length of the CDR3 is 15 residues. Looked up from germline, CDR1 is MNHEY and CDR2 is SVGAGI. CDR3 sequence: CASSYYAGVGEKLFF. The CDR3 region has the DNA TGTGCCAGCAGTTACTACGCAGGGGTGGGTGAAAAACTGTTTTTT.

The chain uses TRBV6-2 or TRBV6-3 and TRBJ2-7; D may be TRBD1 (5 bases). This CDR3 contains 17 residues. Trimming removed 0 bases from V and 0 bases from J, with 15 bases in between. Germline loops: CDR1 MNHEY, CDR2 SVGEGT. This CDR3 is CASSYSSMDISSYEQYF. The CDR3 DNA sequence: TGTGCCAGCAGTTACTCGAGTATGGACATAAGCTCCTACGAGCAGTACTTC.

This chain joins TRBV19 and TRBJ2-3; D might be TRBD2 (5 bases). CDR1 LNHDA and CDR2 SQIVND come from the germline V gene (reference sequence). V shed 5 bases and J shed 2 bases, with 20 bases lying between them. This CDR3 comprises 17 residues. The CDR3 nucleotides read TGTGCCAGTAGTTCGGACTCGGACGGATTCAACACAGATACGCAGTATTTT. Encoded protein: CASSSDSDGFNTDTQYF.

The chain joins TRBV6-2 or TRBV6-3 to TRBJ2-1; D not certain. CDR1 is MNHEY, CDR2 SVGEGT, per germline. The CDR3 is made up of 14 amino acids. The V end was cut by 2 bases, the J end by 3 bases, with 8 bases between. The CDR3 DNA reads as TGTGCCAGCAGTTACAATGCATTCTACAATGAGCAGTTCTTC. It translates to CASSYNAFYNEQFF.

The V and J genes are TRBV2 and TRBJ2-7; weak D call: TRBD2 (6 bases). CDR1 and CDR2 from the germline V gene are SNHLY and FYNNEI. The CDR3 contains 14 residues. Trimming cost V 3 bases and J 3 bases, with 12 bases left between them. CDR3 in DNA: TGTGCCAGCAGTGAGGAGGGGTTCGTCTACGAGCAGTACTTC. This sequence encodes CASSEEGFVYEQYF.